Listed here are 23 T cell receptor beta chains from one sample, sequenced in a study of cytomegalovirus exposure and HLA in healthy donors. Assay used: immunoSEQ multiplex PCR; TCRdb lists only in-frame clones, some missing. This table holds 110,000 or so clones, roughly nine tenths found once. Specimen: PBMCs. These receptor sequences come from a man aged 18 to 30 in good health and CMV-seropositive.

The chain carries TRBV28 and TRBJ1-6; TRBD1 aligns across 9 bases. CDR3 length: 14 amino acids. The germline CDR1 and CDR2 sequences are MDHEN and SYDVKM. Trimming took 5 bases from V and 14 from J; bases not matched to a gene: 10. CDR3: CASSPFGQGRALHF. CDR3 DNA: TGTGCCAGCAGTCCATTCGGACAGGGGAGGGCCCTCCACTTT.

The chain couples TRBV6-1 to TRBJ2-7; TRBD1 agrees at 10 bases. CDR3 length: 15 amino acids. With 0 bases clipped from V and 2 bases from J, the junction kept 1 base outside the gene matches. Germline CDR1 MNHNS, CDR2 SASEGT. The CDR3 sequence: CASSEAGTGAYEQYF. As DNA, the CDR3 is TGTGCCAGCAGTGAAGCCGGGACAGGGGCCTACGAGCAGTACTTC.

V is TRBV27 and J is TRBJ2-2; 7 bases line up with TRBD1. CDR1 is MNHEY, CDR2 SMNVEV, per germline (reference sequence). This CDR3 contains 18 residues. The J segment lost 1 base and the V segment lost 5 bases, leaving 13 bases of the junction unmatched. The CDR3 coding sequence is TGTGCCAGCAGTACACCGGGACAGAAATACTGGAACACCGGGGAGCTGTTTTTT. This translates into CASSTPGQKYWNTGELFF.

The chain links TRBV6-1 to TRBJ2-7; D is perhaps TRBD1 (6 bases). With 3 bases removed from V and 6 bases from J, the gap between germline ends came to 15 bases. Looked up from germline, CDR1 is MNHNS and CDR2 is SASEGT. The CDR3 length is 14 residues. CDR3 protein: CASSDHTGRGEQYF. The CDR3 coding sequence is TGTGCCAGCAGTGACCATACAGGGCGAGGCGAGCAGTACTTC.

The chain uses TRBV4-3 and TRBJ1-3; TRBD1 agrees at 9 bases. CDR1 LGHNA and CDR2 YSLEER come from the germline V gene. CDR3 length: 16 residues. J lost 4 bases, V lost 3 bases, and 7 bases had no gene match. DNA of the CDR3: TGCGCCAGCAGCCATTTCGGGACAGGGATCGGAAACACCATATATTTT. Its translation is CASSHFGTGIGNTIYF.

This rearrangement joins TRBV19 to TRBJ1-5, with D tentatively TRBD1 (6 bases). Germline CDR1 LNHDA, CDR2 SQIVND (reference sequence). With 6 bases removed from V and 2 bases from J, the gap between germline ends came to 20 bases. The CDR3 is 17 residues long. This chain's CDR3 is CASSKVPGVLGNQPQHF. The CDR3 DNA is TGTGCCAGTAGCAAAGTCCCAGGGGTACTAGGCAATCAGCCCCAGCATTTT.

This chain joins TRBV7-2 and TRBJ2-3, with no clear D. V lost 2 bases to trimming and J lost 1 base, with 7 bases between them. CDR3 length: 14 amino acids. From germline, CDR1 is SGHTA and CDR2 FQGNSA. CDR3 nucleotide sequence: TGTGCCAGCAGCTTAAACCGCGGCACAGATACGCAGTATTTT. This gives the protein CASSLNRGTDTQYF.

The chain uses TRBV18 and TRBJ1-6; 9 nucleotides align to TRBD1. This CDR3 is 14 amino acids long. Germline values: CDR1 KGHSH, CDR2 LQKENI. V lost 5 bases and J lost 9; bases outside the gene matches: 5. The CDR3 is CASSSGQGGSPLHF. CDR3 DNA: TGTGCCAGCTCATCGGGACAGGGTGGTTCACCCCTCCACTTT.

This rearrangement joins TRBV4-2 to TRBJ2-5, with D uncertain. CDR1 LGHNA and CDR2 YNFKEQ come from the germline V gene. The V end lost 2 bases, the J end lost 1 base, and 11 bases lay between the germline ends. The CDR3 loop spans 15 amino acids. The CDR3 bases are TGTGCCAGCAGCCAATCTACAGAGATCCAAGAGACCCAGTACTTC. As protein: CASSQSTEIQETQYF.

This clone was seen a single time. The CDR3 reads CASSVVGDYGYTF. The CDR3 DNA is TGTGCCAGCAGCGTAGTAGGGGACTATGGCTACACCTTC. The rearrangement links TRBV9 to TRBJ1-2; D is possibly TRBD1 (5 bases). Germline CDR1 SGDLS, CDR2 YYNGEE. V was cut by 0 bases and J by 3 bases, with 6 bases left in between. The CDR3 sequence is 13 residues long.

On this clone: At the DNA level, this CDR3 is encoded by other sequences in the same sample as well. CDR3 in amino acids: CASSERGSTDTQYF. CDR3 DNA: TGTGCCAGCAGTGAGCGGGGTAGCACAGATACGCAGTATTTT. The chain has TRBV6-4 and TRBJ2-3, with D possibly TRBD2 on 6 matching bases. The CDR3 length is 14 residues. Trimming shortened V by 3 bases and J by 0 bases, and 7 bases separated the two germline ends. Germline V CDR1 and CDR2: MRHNA, SNTAGT.

The chain carries TRBV6-5 and TRBJ2-7; D not certain. This CDR3 has 14 amino acids. Germline CDR1 MNHEY, CDR2 SVGAGI. V shed 5 bases and J shed 0 bases, with 11 bases lying between them. The CDR3 sequence: CASSISGDSYEQYF. The CDR3 DNA reads TGTGCCAGCAGTATATCAGGTGACTCCTACGAGCAGTACTTC.

V gene TRBV5-6 combines with J gene TRBJ1-5; a weak D match, TRBD1 (6 bases). From germline, CDR1 is SGHDT and CDR2 YYEEEE. This CDR3 region has 18 residues. V was trimmed by 3 bases and J by 3 bases, leaving 22 bases between them. CDR3 bases: TGTGCCAGCAGCTGGGGCGGGGGCTCAGGGGCCTACAATCAGCCCCAGCATTTT. This encodes CASSWGGGSGAYNQPQHF.

The chain employs TRBV15 and TRBJ1-5; D gene ambiguous. This CDR3 is 15 amino acids long. Germline CDR1 LNHNV, CDR2 YYDKDF (reference sequence). V was trimmed by 0 bases and J by 0 bases, leaving 6 bases between them. CDR3 sequence (DNA): TGTGCCACCAGCAGAGATCCTAATAGCAATCAGCCCCAGCATTTT. It codes for CATSRDPNSNQPQHF.

The chain combines TRBV7-9 with TRBJ2-1, with D hard to call. The germline V gene has CDR1 SEHNR and CDR2 FQNEAQ (reference sequence). CDR3 length: 15 amino acids. Trimming took 0 bases from V and 0 from J, leaving 6 bases between them. For the CDR3, the DNA is TGTGCCAGCAGCTTAGCCCAGGTCTCCTACAATGAGCAGTTCTTC. Encoded protein: CASSLAQVSYNEQFF.

The rearrangement links TRBV13 to TRBJ1-5, with D possibly matching TRBD1 (5 bases). The CDR3 is 15 amino acids. The germline gives CDR1 PRHDT, CDR2 FYEKMQ (reference sequence). Trimming shortened V by 0 bases and J by 7 bases, and 13 bases separated the two germline ends. The CDR3, as DNA: TGTGCCAGCAGCTTAGGCCGGGGGAATGGGCAGCCCCAGCATTTT. Translating gives CASSLGRGNGQPQHF. The entire variable domain, with the rest obtained from reference TRBV13 and TRBJ1-5, is as follows: AAGVIQSPRHLIKEKRETATLKCYPIPRHDTVYWYQQGPGQDPQFLISFYEKMQSDKGSIPDRFSAQQFSDYHSELNMSSLELGDSALYFCASSLGRGNGQPQHFGDGTRLSIL.

This clone was picked up one time. V gene TRBV19 combines with J gene TRBJ2-2; no clear D. CDR1 is LNHDA and CDR2 is SQIVND in the germline V gene (reference sequence). The CDR3 spans 13 residues. V lost 7 bases and J 2 bases, leaving 8 bases between the germline ends. CDR3 DNA: TGTGCCAGTACCCCAGGAAACACCGGGGAGCTGTTTTTT. Translated: CASTPGNTGELFF.

The chain carries TRBV19 and TRBJ2-4, with D possibly matching TRBD1 (5 bases). The CDR3 sequence is 19 residues long. From germline, CDR1 is LNHDA and CDR2 SQIVND (reference sequence). Deletions cut 3 bases from V and 0 bases from J, with 21 bases between. The CDR3 DNA reads TGTGCCAGTAGTATGGGCAGGGTACGAGTAAACGTAGCCAAAAACATTCAGTACTTC. Protein sequence: CASSMGRVRVNVAKNIQYF.

The chain links TRBV27 to TRBJ2-7; D is ambiguous. Per germline, CDR1 MNHEY and CDR2 SMNVEV (reference sequence). This CDR3 contains 13 residues. V lost 5 bases to trimming and J lost 2 bases, with 10 bases between them. CDR3 DNA: TGTGCCAGCAGTAACACAGCAACCTACGAGCAGTACTTC. Its protein is CASSNTATYEQYF.

Only a few counts were recorded for this clone. The J gene is TRBJ1-6, the V gene TRBV4-1, with 7 bases aligning to TRBD1. Trimming at V came to 4 bases and at J to 10 bases, leaving 4 bases not matched to a gene. The germline CDR1 and CDR2 sequences are MGHRA and YSYEKL. CDR3 length: 13 residues. CDR3 in DNA: TGCGCCAGCAGCCTAGACAGGGTCTCACCCCTCCACTTT. Protein product: CASSLDRVSPLHF.

V and J are TRBV5-4 and TRBJ2-5; TRBD1 might be the D (5 bases). The CDR3 covers 14 residues. Trimming pared 4 bases from V and 3 bases from J, leaving 13 bases between. Germline values: CDR1 SGHNT, CDR2 YYREEE (reference sequence). The CDR3 DNA reads as TGTGCCAGCAGCCAAAGGGGTTGGGAAGAGACCCAGTACTTC. Its protein is CASSQRGWEETQYF.

This clone has just one count. This rearrangement joins TRBV19 to TRBJ2-5; D gene ambiguous. Germline V lookup: CDR1 LNHDA, CDR2 SQIVND (reference sequence). CDR3 length: 15 residues. The V end was cut by 3 bases, the J end by 0 bases, with 11 bases between. CDR3 residues: CASSMRQRYQETQYF. The CDR3 DNA reads TGTGCCAGTAGTATGCGACAACGGTACCAAGAGACCCAGTACTTC. The full variable domain, with the rest looked up from reference TRBV19 and TRBJ2-5, is DGGITQSPKYLFRKEGQNVTLSCEQNLNHDAMYWYRQDPGQGLRLIYYSQIVNDFQKGDIAEGYSVSREKKESFPLTVTSAQKNPTAFYLCASSMRQRYQETQYFGPGTRLLVL.

This clone came up once. The chain uses TRBV6-1 and TRBJ1-1; D gene ambiguous. The CDR3 has 15 amino acids. Germline assignment: CDR1 MNHNS and CDR2 SASEGT. The V end was cut by 7 bases, the J end by 3 bases, with 18 bases between. This CDR3 reads CASTRAAGSYTEAFF. The CDR3, as DNA: TGTGCCAGCACCCGAGCTGCGGGATCGTACACTGAAGCTTTCTTT.